This T cell receptor delta chain emerged from a study of gamma-delta T cells after stem cell transplantation. Turning to this clone: Possible read error: a much larger clone is one base away. Other nucleotide sequences in the sample specify the same CDR3.

TCRdb re-identified clones in the RT-PCR reads via CATT. The sample holds roughly 700 delta-chain clones, 9.5% to 10% seen once. The CDR3 length is 19 residues. Germline CDR1 and CDR2: GEAIGNYY and EKD. The TCR sequence derives from a human donor. It is not recorded whose cells these are; they may come from a transplant donor. The sample taken for sequencing was gamma-delta T cells. The chain links TRDV2 to TRDJ3, with 8 bases fitting TRDD3. CDR3 nucleotides: TGTGCTTGTGATATTCTGGGGGAGCAAAGCTCCTGGGACACCCGACAGATGTTTTTC. It translates to CACDILGEQSSWDTRQMFF.